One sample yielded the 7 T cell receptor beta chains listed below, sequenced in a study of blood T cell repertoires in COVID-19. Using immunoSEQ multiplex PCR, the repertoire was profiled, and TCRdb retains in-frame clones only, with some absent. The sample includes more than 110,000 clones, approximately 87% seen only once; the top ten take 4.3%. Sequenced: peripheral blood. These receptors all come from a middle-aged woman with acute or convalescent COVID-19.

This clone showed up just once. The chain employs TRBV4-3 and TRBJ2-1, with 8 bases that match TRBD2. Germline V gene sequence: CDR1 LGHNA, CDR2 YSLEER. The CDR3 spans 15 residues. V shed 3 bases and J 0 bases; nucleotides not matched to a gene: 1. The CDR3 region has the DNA TGCGCCAGCAGCCAGGGGACTAGCTCCTACAATGAGCAGTTCTTC. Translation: CASSQGTSSYNEQFF.

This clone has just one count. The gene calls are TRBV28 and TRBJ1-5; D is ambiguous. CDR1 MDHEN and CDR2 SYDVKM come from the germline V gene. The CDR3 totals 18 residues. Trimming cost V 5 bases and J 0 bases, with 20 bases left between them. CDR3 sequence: CASSPFSPAHLSNQPQHF. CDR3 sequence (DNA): TGTGCCAGCAGTCCCTTTAGCCCCGCCCATCTTAGCAATCAGCCCCAGCATTTT. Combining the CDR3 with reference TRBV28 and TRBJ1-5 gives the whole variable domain DVKVTQSSRYLVKRTGEKVFLECVQDMDHENMFWYRQDPGLGLRLIYFSYDVKMKEKGDIPEGYSVSREKKERFSLILESASTNQTSMYLCASSPFSPAHLSNQPQHFGDGTRLSIL.

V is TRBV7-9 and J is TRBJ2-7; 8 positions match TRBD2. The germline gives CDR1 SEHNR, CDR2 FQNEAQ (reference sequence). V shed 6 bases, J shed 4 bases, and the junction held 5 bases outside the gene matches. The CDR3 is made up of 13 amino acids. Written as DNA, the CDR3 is TGTGCCAGCAGTCGAGGGACTAGTTACGAGCAGTACTTC. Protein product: CASSRGTSYEQYF.

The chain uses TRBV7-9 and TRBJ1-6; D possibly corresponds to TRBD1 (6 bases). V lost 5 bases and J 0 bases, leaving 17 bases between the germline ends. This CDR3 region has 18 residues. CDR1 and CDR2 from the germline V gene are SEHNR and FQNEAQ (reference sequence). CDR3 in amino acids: CASSLGTLESSYNSPLHF. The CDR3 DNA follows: TGTGCCAGCAGCCTGGGGACACTTGAAAGCTCCTATAATTCACCCCTCCACTTT.

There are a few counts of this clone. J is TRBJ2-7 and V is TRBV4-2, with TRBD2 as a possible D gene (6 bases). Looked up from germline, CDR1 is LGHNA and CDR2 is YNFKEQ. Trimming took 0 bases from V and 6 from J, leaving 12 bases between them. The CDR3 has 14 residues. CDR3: CASSQDRGGSEQYF. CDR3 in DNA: TGTGCCAGCAGCCAAGATAGGGGAGGAAGCGAGCAGTACTTC.

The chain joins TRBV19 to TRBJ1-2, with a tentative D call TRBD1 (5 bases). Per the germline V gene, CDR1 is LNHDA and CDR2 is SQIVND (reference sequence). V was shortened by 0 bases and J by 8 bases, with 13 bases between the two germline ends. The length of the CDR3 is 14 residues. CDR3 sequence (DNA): TGTGCCAGTAGTATAGATCCAGGGAAGGGCGGCTACACCTTC. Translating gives CASSIDPGKGGYTF.

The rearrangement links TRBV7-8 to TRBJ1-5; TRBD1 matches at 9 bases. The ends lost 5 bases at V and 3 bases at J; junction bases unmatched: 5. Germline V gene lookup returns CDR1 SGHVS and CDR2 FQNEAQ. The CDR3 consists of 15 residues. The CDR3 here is CASSPRDRANQPQHF. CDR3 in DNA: TGTGCCAGCAGCCCCCGGGACAGGGCCAATCAGCCCCAGCATTTT.